Given below is one TCR beta chain in context. Its antigen is still unknown. In the source study's methods: A distant-metastasis classifier for papillary thyroid cancer was built using CDR3 differences across clinicopathological groups. TCRdb re-analyzed the PCR reads through MiXCR. It is TCRdb's table, rather than the study itself, that gives the V and J calls and clone size. Of some 25,000 clones in the sample, around a fifth were seen once. These data are taken from a study of metastatic and nonmetastatic thyroid tumors. About the research overall: Samples came from malignant and benign thyroid patients, and repertoires were compared across blood and tumor or nodule tissue.

Study conclusions and caveats: As reported, TCR beta diversity in blood and tumor was significantly higher in malignant thyroid tumors than in benign nodules.

All patients were treatment-naive before thyroid surgery. This sequence originates from a male donor with papillary thyroid cancer or a benign thyroid nodule (not recorded which). Some clones in this sample may be carry-over from other donors' samples. The source material was blood.

DNA of the CDR3: TGCAGTGCCGCGGGGCTAGCGAGATCCAGGGGGTACAATGAGCAGTTCTTC. Its translation is CSAAGLARSRGYNEQFF. The rearrangement links TRBV20-1 to TRBJ2-1; the D gene is possibly TRBD1 (7 bases). The germline gives CDR1 DFQATT, CDR2 SNEGSKA (reference sequence). Trimming removed 6 bases from V and 4 bases from J, with 25 bases in between. The CDR3 loop spans 17 amino acids.